Below, one T cell receptor (beta chain) is given with its context. This record belongs to a study of control samples from healthy donors and cancer patients. Repertoires were generated with immunoSEQ multiplex PCR, while TCRdb's copy carries only in-frame clones and drops some. The data contain around 120,000 clones, less than 95% of them singletons. V was cut by 0 bases and J by 0 bases, with 3 bases left in between. CDR1 is MGHRA and CDR2 is YSYEKL in the germline V gene. The CDR3 consists of 15 residues. The chain carries TRBV4-1 and TRBJ1-6; D unclear. The sequenced sample was blood. The receptor's source is a man aged 25 to 40 in good health. This chain's CDR3 is CASSQDISYNSPLHF. CDR3 DNA sequence: TGCGCCAGCAGCCAAGATATCTCCTATAATTCACCCCTCCACTTT.